This is a list of T cell receptor beta chains from one sample in a study of radiation and T cells in renal cell carcinoma. Measured with immunoSEQ multiplex PCR; TCRdb has only the in-frame clones, and not every one. This sample has about 150,000 clones; roughly 88% occur once, and the top ten carry 12%. The sequencing here drew on blood, taken from a patient whose treatment included radiotherapy and nephrectomy. Every receptor here comes from a woman between 50 and 59 years old with renal cell carcinoma. Both conserved end residues are part of each CDR3. Each record gives: J gene, clone size, D gene, V gene, CDR3 DNA, CDR3 protein. The D gene is left open where the match is weak. Rows may omit the clone size; those that give it use once, few, many or a size class.

j_gene: TRBJ2-7
abundance: -
d_gene: TRBD1
v_gene: TRBV6-5
CDR3nt: TGTGCCAGCAGTTCATCGGGACAGGCCTACGAGCAGTACTTC
CDR3aa: CASSSSGQAYEQYF

j_gene: TRBJ1-2
abundance: -
d_gene: -
v_gene: TRBV7-2
CDR3nt: TGTGCCAGCAGCTTAGATTTAGTAGTCAGCTATGGCTACACCTTC
CDR3aa: CASSLDLVVSYGYTF

j_gene: TRBJ1-2
abundance: many
d_gene: TRBD1
v_gene: TRBV7-9
CDR3nt: TGTGCCAGCAGCTTAGCGGGACAGGCGAGCGGTTTTGGCTACACCTTC
CDR3aa: CASSLAGQASGFGYTF

j_gene: TRBJ1-1
abundance: -
d_gene: -
v_gene: TRBV4-1
CDR3nt: TGCGCCAGCAGCCAATACAGGGAGGGCACTGAAGCTTTCTTT
CDR3aa: CASSQYREGTEAFF

j_gene: TRBJ2-1
abundance: once
d_gene: TRBD2
v_gene: TRBV10-2
CDR3nt: TGCGCCAGCAGGGACGCGGGGGGGCGGTACAATGAGCAGTTCTTC
CDR3aa: CASRDAGGRYNEQFF

j_gene: TRBJ1-3
abundance: few
d_gene: -
v_gene: TRBV4-1
CDR3nt: TGCGCCAGCAGATATAGAGACTCTGGAAACACCATATATTTT
CDR3aa: CASRYRDSGNTIYF

j_gene: TRBJ2-2
abundance: -
d_gene: -
v_gene: TRBV13
CDR3nt: TGTGCCAGCAGCTTAGCAGGGTTGGGCGGGGAGCTGTTTTTT
CDR3aa: CASSLAGLGGELFF

j_gene: TRBJ1-1
abundance: -
d_gene: -
v_gene: TRBV11-1
CDR3nt: TGTGCCAGCAGCTTAAGCCTAAACACTGAAGCTTTCTTT
CDR3aa: CASSLSLNTEAFF

j_gene: TRBJ1-6
abundance: -
d_gene: TRBD1
v_gene: TRBV19
CDR3nt: TGTGCCAGTAGTATATCCCGGGACAGGGTGAATTCACCCCTCCACTTT
CDR3aa: CASSISRDRVNSPLHF

j_gene: TRBJ2-1
abundance: -
d_gene: -
v_gene: TRBV7-8
CDR3nt: TGTGCCAGCAGCTTAGCGAGTGGGGGCCCTCGGAATGAGCAGTTCTTC
CDR3aa: CASSLASGGPRNEQFF

j_gene: TRBJ2-1
abundance: -
d_gene: -
v_gene: TRBV7-6
CDR3nt: TGTGCCAGCAGCTCCGGGACTGGATACCTTGAGCAGTTCTTC
CDR3aa: CASSSGTGYLEQFF

j_gene: TRBJ1-5
abundance: -
d_gene: TRBD1
v_gene: TRBV19
CDR3nt: TGTGCCAGTAGTGGGAACGGACAGGGGTTGTCTCAGCCCCAGCATTTT
CDR3aa: CASSGNGQGLSQPQHF

j_gene: TRBJ1-4
abundance: -
d_gene: TRBD1
v_gene: TRBV19
CDR3nt: TGTGCCAGTAGGTCTACTTCGGACAGGATCGTTGAAAAACTGTTTTTT
CDR3aa: CASRSTSDRIVEKLFF

j_gene: TRBJ1-2
abundance: -
d_gene: -
v_gene: TRBV30
CDR3nt: TGTGCCTGGACCCCGGGACCTAACTATGGCTACACCTTC
CDR3aa: CAWTPGPNYGYTF

j_gene: TRBJ2-3
abundance: -
d_gene: -
v_gene: TRBV6-4
CDR3nt: TGTGCCAGCAGTGACGGGGGCACACAGGGCACAGATACGCAGTATTTT
CDR3aa: CASSDGGTQGTDTQYF

j_gene: TRBJ2-2
abundance: -
d_gene: TRBD1
v_gene: TRBV18
CDR3nt: TGTGCCAGCTCGCGACAGGGGGCTGAGGCCACCGGGGAGCTGTTTTTT
CDR3aa: CASSRQGAEATGELFF

j_gene: TRBJ2-5
abundance: -
d_gene: -
v_gene: TRBV9
CDR3nt: TGTGCCAGCAGCGTAGGGGGGCTGGAGACCCAGTACTTC
CDR3aa: CASSVGGLETQYF

j_gene: TRBJ1-3
abundance: -
d_gene: -
v_gene: TRBV4-3
CDR3nt: TGCGCCAGCAGCCAAACGGGGGGCTTAAACTCTGGAAACACCATATATTTT
CDR3aa: CASSQTGGLNSGNTIYF

j_gene: TRBJ1-5
abundance: -
d_gene: -
v_gene: TRBV18
CDR3nt: TGTGCCAGCTCACCCGGTGCGGGTGTTAGCAATCAGCCCCAGCATTTT
CDR3aa: CASSPGAGVSNQPQHF

j_gene: TRBJ2-1
abundance: once
d_gene: -
v_gene: TRBV5-6
CDR3nt: TGTGCCAGCAGCTCCGATCGTCGGGGCCCCAATGAGCAGTTCTTC
CDR3aa: CASSSDRRGPNEQFF

j_gene: TRBJ2-7
abundance: few
d_gene: -
v_gene: TRBV11-2
CDR3nt: TGTGCCAGCAGCTTCTGGGTTAGCGGAGACTACGAGCAGTACTTC
CDR3aa: CASSFWVSGDYEQYF

j_gene: TRBJ2-7
abundance: -
d_gene: TRBD2
v_gene: TRBV4-3
CDR3nt: TGCGCCAGCAGCCAAGATAGGCCTAGCGGGGGGGCCTACGAGCAGTACTTC
CDR3aa: CASSQDRPSGGAYEQYF

j_gene: TRBJ2-1
abundance: -
d_gene: -
v_gene: TRBV7-5
CDR3nt: TGTGCCAGAAGCTCCGGGACTAGCCCGAATGAGCAGTTCTTC
CDR3aa: CARSSGTSPNEQFF

j_gene: TRBJ1-2
abundance: -
d_gene: -
v_gene: TRBV4-3
CDR3nt: TGCGCCAGCAGCCAAGATCGAGGGGAGGGTGGATACACCTTC
CDR3aa: CASSQDRGEGGYTF

j_gene: TRBJ2-1
abundance: -
d_gene: TRBD2
v_gene: TRBV30
CDR3nt: TGTGCCTGGAGGCGACTAGCCGGCGCCTACAATGAGCAGTTCTTC
CDR3aa: CAWRRLAGAYNEQFF

j_gene: TRBJ1-3
abundance: -
d_gene: TRBD1
v_gene: TRBV6-5
CDR3nt: TGTGCCAGCAGTTTATCCGGGACAGGGCCAGGAAACACCATATATTTT
CDR3aa: CASSLSGTGPGNTIYF

j_gene: TRBJ2-1
abundance: -
d_gene: TRBD2
v_gene: TRBV7-2
CDR3nt: TGTGCCAGCAGCTTAGTAGCGGGGGGGAAGAATGAGCAGTTCTTC
CDR3aa: CASSLVAGGKNEQFF

j_gene: TRBJ1-5
abundance: -
d_gene: -
v_gene: TRBV6-5
CDR3nt: TGTGCCAGCAGCAGACAAACACCTAATCATTCGTCCCAGCATTTT
CDR3aa: CASSRQTPNHSSQHF

j_gene: TRBJ2-7
abundance: once
d_gene: TRBD2
v_gene: TRBV6-6
CDR3nt: TGTGCCAGCAGTTACTCCACTAGCGGAAGCTCCTACGAGCAGTACTTC
CDR3aa: CASSYSTSGSSYEQYF

j_gene: TRBJ2-5
abundance: few
d_gene: TRBD1
v_gene: TRBV7-9
CDR3nt: TGTGCCAGCAGCCTGACCGGGACAGGAGAGACCCAGTACTTC
CDR3aa: CASSLTGTGETQYF

j_gene: TRBJ2-3
abundance: -
d_gene: TRBD2
v_gene: TRBV7-9
CDR3nt: TGTGCCAGCAGCGGGACTAGCGGGGGGGCCGCCGGCACAGATACGCAGTATTTT
CDR3aa: CASSGTSGGAAGTDTQYF

j_gene: TRBJ1-1
abundance: -
d_gene: -
v_gene: TRBV7-2
CDR3nt: TGTGCCAGCAGGTTAGGGCCGGGGGCGGTGAACACTGAAGCTTTCTTT
CDR3aa: CASRLGPGAVNTEAFF

j_gene: TRBJ1-5
abundance: few
d_gene: TRBD1
v_gene: TRBV18
CDR3nt: TGTGCCAGCTCACCACGGGACAGCCCGCCGTATCAGCCCCAGCATTTT
CDR3aa: CASSPRDSPPYQPQHF

j_gene: TRBJ1-1
abundance: -
d_gene: -
v_gene: TRBV5-4
CDR3nt: TGTGCCAGCAGCTTGGGAGGGGCGGCAGGGTCGGTGGAGACTGAAGCTTTCTTT
CDR3aa: CASSLGGAAGSVETEAFF

j_gene: TRBJ2-3
abundance: once
d_gene: -
v_gene: TRBV18
CDR3nt: TGTGCCAGCTCACCATGGTGGGGGCGGAGCACAGATACGCAGTATTTT
CDR3aa: CASSPWWGRSTDTQYF

j_gene: TRBJ2-5
abundance: -
d_gene: -
v_gene: TRBV2
CDR3nt: TGTGCCAGCAGTGTGGGGGCAGGGGAGACCCAGTACTTC
CDR3aa: CASSVGAGETQYF

j_gene: TRBJ2-7
abundance: once
d_gene: -
v_gene: TRBV6-1
CDR3nt: TGTGCCAGCAGTGAAGACCCTCTATCCTACGAGCAGTACTTC
CDR3aa: CASSEDPLSYEQYF

j_gene: TRBJ1-1
abundance: -
d_gene: -
v_gene: TRBV9
CDR3nt: TGTGCCAGCAGCGTTTTGGACGGGACAATGAACACTGAAGCTTTCTTT
CDR3aa: CASSVLDGTMNTEAFF

j_gene: TRBJ2-1
abundance: -
d_gene: TRBD1
v_gene: TRBV5-1
CDR3nt: TGCGCCAGCAGATCTCCGGGACAGGGCAGCAATGAGCAGTTCTTC
CDR3aa: CASRSPGQGSNEQFF

j_gene: TRBJ2-1
abundance: -
d_gene: -
v_gene: TRBV5-6
CDR3nt: TGTGCCAGCAGGCCTACCCGGGACGGCGACAATGAGCAGTTCTTC
CDR3aa: CASRPTRDGDNEQFF

j_gene: TRBJ1-2
abundance: -
d_gene: TRBD1
v_gene: TRBV30
CDR3nt: TGTGCCTGGGGCGGACAGGGAGGGGGCTACACCTTC
CDR3aa: CAWGGQGGGYTF

j_gene: TRBJ2-3
abundance: -
d_gene: TRBD1
v_gene: TRBV4-1
CDR3nt: TGCGCCAGCAGCCAACCCGGGACAGGTGAGGATACGCAGTATTTT
CDR3aa: CASSQPGTGEDTQYF

j_gene: TRBJ2-7
abundance: -
d_gene: -
v_gene: TRBV29-1
CDR3nt: TGCAGCGTTCACCGCGGAACCTACGAGCAGTACTTC
CDR3aa: CSVHRGTYEQYF

j_gene: TRBJ2-5
abundance: -
d_gene: -
v_gene: TRBV29-1
CDR3nt: TGCAGCTTCGGGACACAGCAAGAGACCCAGTACTTC
CDR3aa: CSFGTQQETQYF

j_gene: TRBJ1-2
abundance: -
d_gene: TRBD1
v_gene: TRBV9
CDR3nt: TGTGCCAGCAGCAGCCGGGACAGGGAAAACTATGGCTACACCTTC
CDR3aa: CASSSRDRENYGYTF

j_gene: TRBJ2-7
abundance: -
d_gene: -
v_gene: TRBV19
CDR3nt: TGTGCCAGTAGTAGGGGGGACAGTAGGCACGAGCAGTACTTC
CDR3aa: CASSRGDSRHEQYF

j_gene: TRBJ1-3
abundance: -
d_gene: -
v_gene: TRBV6-1
CDR3nt: TGTGCCAGCAGTGCCAGAAGACAGGAAGACACCATATATTTT
CDR3aa: CASSARRQEDTIYF

j_gene: TRBJ2-4
abundance: -
d_gene: -
v_gene: TRBV11-2
CDR3nt: TGTGCCAGCAGCTTAGTTGGAGGGTCAAACATTCAGTACTTC
CDR3aa: CASSLVGGSNIQYF

j_gene: TRBJ1-6
abundance: -
d_gene: TRBD1
v_gene: TRBV9
CDR3nt: TGTGCCAGCAGCGCCGCCGCCTCAAAGGGACAGGGGGCCTCACCCCTCCACTTT
CDR3aa: CASSAAASKGQGASPLHF

j_gene: TRBJ1-4
abundance: -
d_gene: TRBD1
v_gene: TRBV5-1
CDR3nt: TGCGCCAGCAGCTTGGCGGGCAATCAGGGGGCAAATGAAAAACTGTTTTTT
CDR3aa: CASSLAGNQGANEKLFF

j_gene: TRBJ1-6
abundance: -
d_gene: -
v_gene: TRBV19
CDR3nt: TGTGCCAGTAGTCCGGGCTATAATTCACCCCTCCACTTT
CDR3aa: CASSPGYNSPLHF

j_gene: TRBJ2-7
abundance: -
d_gene: -
v_gene: TRBV2
CDR3nt: TGTGCCAGCAGTGCGGGGGGCCTTATATACGAGCAGTACTTC
CDR3aa: CASSAGGLIYEQYF

j_gene: TRBJ2-7
abundance: -
d_gene: -
v_gene: TRBV5-5
CDR3nt: TGTGCCAGCAGCTTTGGACTCTACGAGCAGTACTTC
CDR3aa: CASSFGLYEQYF

j_gene: TRBJ1-2
abundance: -
d_gene: -
v_gene: TRBV30
CDR3nt: TGTGCCTGGAGTGGGTCTATAGGCTATGGCTACACCTTC
CDR3aa: CAWSGSIGYGYTF

j_gene: TRBJ2-7
abundance: -
d_gene: TRBD2
v_gene: TRBV6-5
CDR3nt: TGTGCCAGCAGTTACTCGTTACGGGGGGGCTACGAGCAGTACTTC
CDR3aa: CASSYSLRGGYEQYF

j_gene: TRBJ2-5
abundance: -
d_gene: -
v_gene: TRBV9
CDR3nt: TGTGCCAGCAGCGTTGGCGCTGGGGCCGGTGAGACCCAGTACTTC
CDR3aa: CASSVGAGAGETQYF

j_gene: TRBJ1-5
abundance: many
d_gene: -
v_gene: TRBV7-9
CDR3nt: TGTGCCAGCAGCTTAGGGGGGTATAGCAATCAGCCCCAGCATTTT
CDR3aa: CASSLGGYSNQPQHF

j_gene: TRBJ2-7
abundance: -
d_gene: TRBD1
v_gene: TRBV4-2
CDR3nt: TGTGCCAGCAGCCAAGAATGGACAGGGTTCAAGCAGTACTTC
CDR3aa: CASSQEWTGFKQYF